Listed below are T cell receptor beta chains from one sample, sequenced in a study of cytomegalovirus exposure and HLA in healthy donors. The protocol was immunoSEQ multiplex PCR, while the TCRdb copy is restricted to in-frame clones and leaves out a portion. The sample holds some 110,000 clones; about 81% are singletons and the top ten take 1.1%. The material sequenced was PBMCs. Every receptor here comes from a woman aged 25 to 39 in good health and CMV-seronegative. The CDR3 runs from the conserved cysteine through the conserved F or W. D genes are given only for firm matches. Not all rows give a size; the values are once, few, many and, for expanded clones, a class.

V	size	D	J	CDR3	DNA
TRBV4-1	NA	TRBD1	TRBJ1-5	CASSQVLKGGSNQPQHF	TGCGCCAGCAGCCAGGTCCTCAAAGGGGGCAGCAATCAGCCCCAGCATTTT
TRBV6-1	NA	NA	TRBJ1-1	CASSTERGTEAFF	TGTGCCAGCAGCACAGAGCGAGGGACTGAAGCTTTCTTT
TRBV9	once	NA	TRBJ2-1	CASSEDLPSYNEQFF	TGTGCCAGCAGCGAAGACTTGCCTTCCTACAATGAGCAGTTCTTC
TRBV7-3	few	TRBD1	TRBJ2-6	CASSLLGTGSSGANVLTF	TGTGCCAGCAGCTTATTAGGGACAGGCTCCTCTGGGGCCAACGTCCTGACTTTC
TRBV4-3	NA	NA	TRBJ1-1	CATPTGGEAFF	TGCGCCACCCCGACGGGGGGTGAAGCTTTCTTT
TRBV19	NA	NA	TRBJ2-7	CASSSQPGSVYEQYF	TGTGCCAGTAGTTCCCAACCAGGGTCAGTGTACGAGCAGTACTTC
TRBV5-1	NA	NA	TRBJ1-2	CASSLTVVPNYGYTF	TGCGCCAGCAGCTTGACGGTGGTACCTAACTATGGCTACACCTTC
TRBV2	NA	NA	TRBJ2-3	CASSKEQGSDTQYF	TGTGCCAGCAGTAAAGAACAGGGTTCAGATACGCAGTATTTT
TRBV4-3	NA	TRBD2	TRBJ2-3	CASSQDSSSGSTDTQYF	TGCGCCAGCAGCCAAGATAGTTCTAGCGGGAGCACAGATACGCAGTATTTT
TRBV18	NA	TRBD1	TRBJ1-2	CASSPSDRGDGYTF	TGTGCCAGCTCACCCTCCGACAGGGGCGATGGCTACACCTTC
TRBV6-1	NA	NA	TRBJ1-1	CASSDPGKGRTEAFF	TGTGCCAGCAGTGACCCGGGGAAGGGTCGAACTGAAGCTTTCTTT
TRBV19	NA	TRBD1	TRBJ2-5	CASSIWTGDEETQYF	TGTGCCAGTAGTATATGGACAGGGGATGAAGAGACCCAGTACTTC
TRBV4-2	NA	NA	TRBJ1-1	CASSPPTGVNTEAFF	TGTGCCAGCAGCCCCCCGACAGGCGTGAACACTGAAGCTTTCTTT
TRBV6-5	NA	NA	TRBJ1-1	CASSLGQLTEAFF	TGTGCCAGCAGTTTAGGACAGCTCACTGAAGCTTTCTTT
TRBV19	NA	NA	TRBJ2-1	CASSIVRGAHYNEQFF	TGTGCCAGTAGTATAGTACGGGGGGCTCACTACAATGAGCAGTTCTTC
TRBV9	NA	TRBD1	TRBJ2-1	CASSGGAGGNEQFF	TGTGCCAGCAGCGGAGGGGCAGGGGGCAATGAGCAGTTCTTC
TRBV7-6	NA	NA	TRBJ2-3	CASTWGGPTDTQYF	TGTGCCAGCACCTGGGGGGGGCCTACAGATACGCAGTATTTT
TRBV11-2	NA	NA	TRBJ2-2	CASSRRENTGELFF	TGTGCCAGCAGCCGAAGAGAGAACACCGGGGAGCTGTTTTTT
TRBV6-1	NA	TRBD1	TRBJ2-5	CASSIQRGRETQYF	TGTGCCAGCAGTATCCAAAGGGGGCGTGAGACCCAGTACTTC
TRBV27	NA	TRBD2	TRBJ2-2	CASKVTWGAGAGELFF	TGTGCCAGCAAAGTGACCTGGGGTGCGGGAGCCGGGGAGCTGTTTTTT
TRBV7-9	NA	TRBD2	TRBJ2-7	CASSLEGTSRTYEQYF	TGTGCCAGCAGCTTAGAGGGGACTAGCCGAACCTACGAGCAGTACTTC
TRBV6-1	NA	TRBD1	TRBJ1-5	CASSEALGQGAGQPQHF	TGTGCCAGCAGTGAAGCGCTTGGTCAGGGGGCTGGTCAGCCCCAGCATTTT
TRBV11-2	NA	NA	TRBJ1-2	CASSPLAGGAGYGYTF	TGTGCCAGCAGCCCTCTGGCGGGGGGCGCCGGCTATGGCTACACCTTC
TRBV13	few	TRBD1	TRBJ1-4	CASSSGTEGEKLFF	TGTGCCAGCAGTTCGGGGACAGAGGGTGAAAAACTGTTTTTT
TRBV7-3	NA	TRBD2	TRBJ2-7	CASSLRGGEYEQYF	TGTGCCAGCAGCTTACGCGGGGGGGAATACGAGCAGTACTTC
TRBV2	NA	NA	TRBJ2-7	CASSEPSVAYEQYF	TGTGCCAGCAGTGAACCCAGCGTTGCCTACGAGCAGTACTTC
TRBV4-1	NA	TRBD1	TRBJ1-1	CASSRYGTGEATEAFF	TGCGCCAGCAGCCGATATGGGACAGGGGAGGCCACTGAAGCTTTCTTT
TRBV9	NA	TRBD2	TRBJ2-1	CASSAGTSWGNEQFF	TGTGCCAGCAGCGCGGGGACTAGCTGGGGCAATGAGCAGTTCTTC
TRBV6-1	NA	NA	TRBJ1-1	CASRQGSLNTEAFF	TGTGCCAGTAGGCAGGGTTCTTTGAACACTGAAGCTTTCTTT
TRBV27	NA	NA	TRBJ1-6	CASRGLILSSPLHF	TGTGCCAGCAGGGGGCTTATACTCTCTTCACCCCTCCACTTT
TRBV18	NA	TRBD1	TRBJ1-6	CASSRTGNNSPLHF	TGTGCCAGCTCGCGGACAGGGAATAATTCACCCCTCCACTTT
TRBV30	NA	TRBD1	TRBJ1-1	CAWSQGVVTEAFF	TGTGCCTGGAGTCAGGGGGTGGTCACTGAAGCTTTCTTT
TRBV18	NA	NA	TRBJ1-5	CASSPFGGAMPNQPQHF	TGTGCCAGCTCACCTTTCGGGGGAGCTATGCCCAATCAGCCCCAGCATTTT
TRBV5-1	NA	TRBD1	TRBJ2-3	CASSLGQGYADTQYF	TGCGCCAGCAGCTTGGGACAGGGGTACGCAGATACGCAGTATTTT
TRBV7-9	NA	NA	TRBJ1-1	CASLVLNTEAFF	TGTGCCAGCCTCGTTTTGAACACTGAAGCTTTCTTT
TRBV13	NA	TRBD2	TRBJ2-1	CASSFRRGIYNEQFF	TGTGCCAGCAGCTTTAGGCGGGGGATATACAATGAGCAGTTCTTC
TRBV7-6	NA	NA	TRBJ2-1	CASSLGPGSENEQFF	TGTGCCAGCAGCTTAGGACCGGGTTCGGAGAATGAGCAGTTCTTC
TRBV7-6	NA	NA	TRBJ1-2	CASSLSQGKGGYTF	TGTGCCAGCAGCTTATCACAGGGTAAGGGGGGCTACACCTTC
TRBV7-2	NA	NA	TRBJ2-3	CASSLAYTDTQYF	TGTGCCAGCAGCTTAGCGTACACAGATACGCAGTATTTT
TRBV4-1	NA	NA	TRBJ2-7	CASSQAVSRGYEQYF	TGCGCCAGCAGCCAAGCCGTTTCCAGGGGCTACGAGCAGTACTTC
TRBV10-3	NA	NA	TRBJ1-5	CAIRPGGDQPQHF	TGTGCCATCAGGCCCGGGGGTGATCAGCCCCAGCATTTT
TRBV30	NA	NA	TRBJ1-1	CAWSVEVGEAFF	TGTGCCTGGAGTGTAGAGGTGGGTGAAGCTTTCTTT
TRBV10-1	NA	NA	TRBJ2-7	CASSEPTRGRFYEQYF	TGCGCCAGCAGTGAGCCCACTAGAGGGAGGTTCTACGAGCAGTACTTC
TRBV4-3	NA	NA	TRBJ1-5	CASSQDRGYSQPQHF	TGCGCCAGCAGCCAAGATCGGGGGTACAGTCAGCCCCAGCATTTT
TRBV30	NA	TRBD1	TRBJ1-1	CAWSGGDRGAFF	TGTGCCTGGAGTGGGGGGGACAGGGGAGCTTTCTTT
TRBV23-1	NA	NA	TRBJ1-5	CASTGGQGEYSNQPQHF	TGCGCCAGCACGGGGGGGCAGGGCGAATATAGCAATCAGCCCCAGCATTTT
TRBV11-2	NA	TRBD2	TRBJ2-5	CASSLGGLAGGQETQYF	TGTGCCAGCAGCTTAGGCGGACTAGCGGGAGGGCAAGAGACCCAGTACTTC
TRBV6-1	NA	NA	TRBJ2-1	CASSEYPGSTYNEQFF	TGTGCCAGCAGTGAATATCCAGGGTCCACCTACAATGAGCAGTTCTTC
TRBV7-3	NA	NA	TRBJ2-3	CASSTGAGASDKRFSTDTQYF	TGTGCCAGCAGTACAGGGGCAGGGGCTAGCGACAAGAGGTTTAGCACAGATACGCAGTATTTT
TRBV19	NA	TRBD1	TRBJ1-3	CASSLQGAQENTIYF	TGTGCCAGTAGTCTCCAGGGGGCGCAGGAAAACACCATATATTTT
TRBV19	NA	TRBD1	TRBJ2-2	CASSIGTGSNTGELFF	TGTGCCAGTAGTATCGGGACAGGGTCGAACACCGGGGAGCTGTTTTTT
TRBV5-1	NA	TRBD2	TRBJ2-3	CASGTSDTDTQYF	TGCGCCAGCGGGACTAGCGATACAGATACGCAGTATTTT